This T cell receptor (beta chain) was documented in a study of ipilimumab plus nivolumab after autologous stem cell transplantation. On the study more broadly: Typical patient got roughly five ipilimumab doses and about eight nivolumab doses (median). Both relapsed and primary refractory DLBCL were included.

Checkpoint therapy with ipilimumab 1 mg/kg began 14 to 28 days after transplant. Patients received nivolumab 3 mg/kg at weeks 1, 4, 7, 10, then fortnightly to week 26. Repertoires were generated with immunoSEQ multiplex PCR, while TCRdb's copy carries only in-frame clones and drops some. Among over 80,000 clones listed, 83% were seen once. The material sequenced was PBMCs, taken in a trial of ipilimumab plus nivolumab as post-transplant consolidation. The source of this sequence is a male donor with diffuse large B-cell lymphoma.

In DNA, the CDR3 is TGTGCCAGCAGTGAAGCGATAAGCGGAAACACCATATATTTT. It encodes CASSEAISGNTIYF. The gene calls are TRBV6-1 and TRBJ1-3; no firm D call. Germline CDR1 MNHNS, CDR2 SASEGT. CDR3 length: 14 amino acids. The V end was cut by 0 bases, the J end by 4 bases, with 7 bases between.